This T cell receptor (beta chain) stems from a study of CD8+CD57+ T cells in acquired aplastic anemia (dated 2018 in TCRdb). The study in broad terms: A mean of 3.2 ug of DNA, ranging from roughly 0.18 to 30 ug, was extracted from sorted CD4+ and CD8+ cells. For healthy donor samples, the average read count was around 9.9 million for CD4+ cells and roughly 11 million for CD8+ cells. What the study reported, not specific to this receptor: Around 30 CD8+ CDR3 sequences were found in both patients and controls but appeared to be highly expressed in patients and within the immunodominant clones of the patients. Between patients and healthy controls, no significant difference in CD8+ Simpson's diversity was found (P=0.060).

Profiling of TCR beta VDJ combinations and CDR3 sequences used genomic DNA as the template. TCR repertoire sequencing was run on an Illumina HiSeq 2000. The published analysis was carried out like this. Repertoire assessment relied on Simpson's diversity index, CDR3 size and DJ length profiles, and TRBV/TRBJ rearrangement plots. Whichever DNA sequence was most abundant in the deep sequencing data was defined as the immunodominant clone. CDR3 amino acid sequences were screened for sharing across subjects and were compared with published repertoires and the VDJdb database. TCRdb ran its own pipeline on the public reads, namely fastp trimming at Q25 and MiXCR clone calling, and kept in-frame beta chains. For every CDR3 protein sequence, its rows merge into one entry that carries the most common genes and DNA. The V and J calls and clone size come from TCRdb's table, not from the authors' own analysis. This sample gives 200,000 to 250,000 distinct CDR3 sequences in total; roughly 35% of them show up just once. The top ten hold roughly 1.1% of the sample.

The CDR3 numbers 13 residues from cysteine through phenylalanine. Only CDR3 DNA is held: 39 bases, read in frame from base 1. CDR1 and CDR2, looked up from the germline V gene (reference sequence), are WNHNN and SYGVQD. V gives up 10 bases and J gives up 1 base, and the segment between their germline ends measures 8 bases. This clonotype was picked up many times. Its binding antigen is unknown. No clone much larger than this one lies a single base away; base qualities are absent. In the study, sorted CD4+ and CD8+ blood T cells from patients with severe aplastic anemia and from healthy subjects underwent deep sequencing of TCR repertoires. Ficoll-Paque density gradient centrifugation was used to isolate peripheral blood mononuclear cells. Before DNA extraction, CD4+ and CD8+ T cells were sorted by FACS or by magnetic beads.

Sequenced material: sorted CD4+, CD8+, or CD8+CD57+ T cells (not recorded which) from PBMCs. The chain is encoded by TRBV10-1 joined to TRBJ1-6; TRBD1 is perhaps the D gene, given 5 matching bases. This TCR came from a human donor in good health, serving as a control. The CDR3 reads CATRQSYNSPLHF. The sequence in DNA is TGCGCCACGCGACAGTCCTATAATTCACCCCTCCACTTT.